A selection of T cell receptor beta chains follows, all from one sample in a study of human versus mouse CDR3 diversity and MHC coevolution. Here immunoSEQ multiplex PCR was the method, and the copy in TCRdb shows in-frame clones only, minus some. The table shows about 73,000 clones, with 85% to 95% occurring only once. The sample taken for sequencing was naive CD4+ T cells from blood. The receptors were sampled from a person aged 30 to 70 in good health. The CDR3 runs from the conserved cysteine through the conserved F or W. D genes are given only for firm matches. Size is omitted from some rows. Given values are once, few, many or a class for expanded clones.

V: TRBV27; J: TRBJ1-3; size: NA; D: NA; CDR3: CASSRGFSGNTIYF; DNA: TGTGCCAGCAGTAGGGGGTTCTCTGGAAACACCATATATTTT
V: TRBV7-2; J: TRBJ1-1; size: NA; D: TRBD1; CDR3: CASSLVPGGEAFF; DNA: TGTGCCAGCAGCTTAGTCCCAGGGGGGGAAGCTTTCTTT
V: TRBV19; J: TRBJ1-2; size: NA; D: NA; CDR3: CASRSLPWTVYGYTF; DNA: TGTGCCAGTAGGTCGCTACCCTGGACAGTCTATGGCTACACCTTC
V: TRBV30; J: TRBJ1-5; size: NA; D: NA; CDR3: CAWNRGGQPQHF; DNA: TGTGCCTGGAATAGGGGTGGTCAGCCCCAGCATTTT
V: TRBV11-3; J: TRBJ2-4; size: NA; D: NA; CDR3: CASGYRGFQYF; DNA: TGTGCCAGCGGATACCGGGGTTTTCAGTACTTC
V: TRBV2; J: TRBJ1-1; size: NA; D: NA; CDR3: CASTVSGTEAFF; DNA: TGTGCCAGTACTGTTTCGGGCACTGAAGCTTTCTTT
V: TRBV6-5; J: TRBJ2-7; size: NA; D: TRBD2; CDR3: CASNRAGGSYEQYF; DNA: TGTGCCAGCAACAGGGCGGGGGGCTCCTACGAGCAGTACTTC
V: TRBV7-3; J: TRBJ2-1; size: NA; D: TRBD1; CDR3: CASSLYPGQAYNEQFF; DNA: TGTGCCAGCAGCTTATACCCGGGACAGGCATATAATGAGCAGTTCTTC
V: TRBV9; J: TRBJ2-5; size: NA; D: NA; CDR3: CASSVTSTQETQYF; DNA: TGTGCCAGCAGCGTAACTTCTACCCAAGAGACCCAGTACTTC
V: TRBV18; J: TRBJ1-4; size: NA; D: NA; CDR3: CASSLRQATNEKLFF; DNA: TGTGCCAGCTCACTCCGACAGGCAACTAATGAAAAACTGTTTTTT
V: TRBV5-6; J: TRBJ2-7; size: NA; D: TRBD2; CDR3: CASSQLVPEREYTYEQYF; DNA: TGTGCCAGCAGCCAACTGGTGCCTGAGCGGGAGTATACCTACGAGCAGTACTTC
V: TRBV19; J: TRBJ2-4; size: few; D: NA; CDR3: CASTRGAKGNIQYF; DNA: TGTGCCAGTACCCGTGGGGCCAAGGGAAACATTCAGTACTTC
V: TRBV14; J: TRBJ2-5; size: NA; D: NA; CDR3: CASSQSHRAPKETQYF; DNA: TGTGCCAGCAGCCAATCGCATCGCGCACCAAAAGAGACCCAGTACTTC
V: TRBV30; J: TRBJ2-7; size: NA; D: NA; CDR3: CAWSERYEQYF; DNA: TGTGCCTGGAGTGAACGGTACGAGCAGTACTTC
V: TRBV18; J: TRBJ1-1; size: NA; D: NA; CDR3: CASSPPPGEPGAFF; DNA: TGTGCCAGCTCACCACCGCCCGGGGAACCCGGTGCTTTCTTT
V: TRBV5-1; J: TRBJ1-5; size: NA; D: NA; CDR3: CASSLGGVGSNQPQHF; DNA: TGCGCCAGCAGCTTGGGGGGGGTTGGAAGCAATCAGCCCCAGCATTTT
V: TRBV6-1; J: TRBJ1-3; size: NA; D: TRBD1; CDR3: CASRLGQINTIYF; DNA: TGTGCCAGCAGGCTGGGACAGATAAACACCATATATTTT
V: TRBV19; J: TRBJ1-1; size: once; D: NA; CDR3: CASSILPGDTEAFF; DNA: TGTGCCAGTAGTATCCTGCCAGGTGACACTGAAGCTTTCTTT
V: TRBV7-9; J: TRBJ1-6; size: NA; D: TRBD1; CDR3: CASSAQGVGNSPLHF; DNA: TGTGCCAGCAGCGCACAGGGGGTTGGGAATTCACCCCTCCACTTT
V: TRBV5-5; J: TRBJ2-6; size: NA; D: TRBD1; CDR3: CASSGGQDLSSGANVLTF; DNA: TGTGCCAGCAGCGGCGGACAGGATCTCTCTTCTGGGGCCAACGTCCTGACTTTC
V: TRBV19; J: TRBJ1-6; size: NA; D: NA; CDR3: CASSVAGNSPLHF; DNA: TGTGCCAGTAGTGTTGCAGGGAATTCACCCCTCCACTTT
V: TRBV5-4; J: TRBJ2-1; size: NA; D: NA; CDR3: CASSLASSYNEQFF; DNA: TGTGCCAGCAGCTTGGCCAGTTCTTACAATGAGCAGTTCTTC
V: TRBV30; J: TRBJ2-7; size: NA; D: TRBD2; CDR3: CAWSVGGRAYEQYF; DNA: TGTGCCTGGAGTGTAGGAGGGAGGGCCTACGAGCAGTACTTC
V: TRBV7-6; J: TRBJ2-7; size: NA; D: NA; CDR3: CASSLGNGVSYEQYF; DNA: TGTGCCAGCAGCTTAGGGAACGGGGTCTCCTACGAGCAGTACTTC
V: TRBV5-1; J: TRBJ2-5; size: NA; D: TRBD2; CDR3: CASSLAGLAQETQYF; DNA: TGCGCCAGCAGCTTGGCGGGACTAGCACAAGAGACCCAGTACTTC
V: TRBV28; J: TRBJ1-5; size: NA; D: NA; CDR3: CASRSGGRQPQHF; DNA: TGTGCCAGCCGAAGCGGGGGCCGTCAGCCCCAGCATTTT
V: TRBV18; J: TRBJ1-5; size: NA; D: NA; CDR3: CASSPTRNQPQHF; DNA: TGTGCCAGCTCACCAACCAGAAATCAGCCCCAGCATTTT